A single sample gave rise to the 5 T cell receptor beta chains below, sequenced in a study of OX40 agonist ivuxolimab in advanced cancers. Assay used: immunoSEQ multiplex PCR; TCRdb lists only in-frame clones, some missing. The repertoire holds 87,000 or so clones, with around nine tenths as singletons. The sequences come from CD4+ or CD8+ T cells sorted from blood, collected in a trial of the OX40 agonist ivuxolimab. These receptors all stem from an adult with an advanced solid tumor such as melanoma, head and neck, liver or kidney cancer.

The rearrangement links TRBV10-1 to TRBJ2-1; 8 bases match TRBD2. The germline V gene encodes CDR1 WNHNN and CDR2 SYGVQD (reference sequence). J lost 5 bases, V lost 4 bases, and 4 bases had no gene match. This CDR3 is built from 14 residues. The CDR3 sequence: CASSAAGGNNEQFF. DNA of the CDR3: TGCGCCAGCAGTGCGGCGGGGGGAAACAATGAGCAGTTCTTC.

This chain joins TRBV5-1 and TRBJ2-5; D is possibly TRBD1 or TRBD2 (6 bases each). This CDR3 region has 18 residues. The V end was cut by 3 bases, the J end by 1 base, with 22 bases between. The V gene's germline CDR1 is SGHRS and CDR2 YFSETQ. The DNA of the CDR3 is TGCGCCAGCAGCTCGTCGCCGGGGGCCGGGACCCTCCAAGAGACCCAGTACTTC. It encodes CASSSSPGAGTLQETQYF.

The gene calls are TRBV29-1 and TRBJ1-1; no firm D call. The V gene's germline CDR1 is SQVTM and CDR2 ANQGSEA. Trimming removed 4 bases at V and 1 base at J, with 10 bases between. CDR3 size: 13 residues. CDR3 sequence reads: CSVGQSQNTEAFF. CDR3 sequence (DNA): TGCAGCGTTGGACAATCACAGAACACTGAAGCTTTCTTT. Filled out from reference TRBV29-1 and TRBJ1-1, the complete variable domain reads SAVISQKPSRDICQRGTSLTIQCQVDSQVTMMFWYRQQPGQSLTLIATANQGSEATYESGFVIDKFPISRPNLTFSTLTVSNMSPEDSSIYLCSVGQSQNTEAFFGQGTRLTVV.

This clone occurred a few times. This chain joins TRBV12-5 and TRBJ2-5; possible D gene TRBD1, 6 bases. The CDR3 length is 15 residues. Per germline, CDR1 LGHNT and CDR2 FRNRAP. Trimming stripped 4 bases from V and 4 bases from J, with 16 bases between. The CDR3 DNA follows: TGTGCTAGTGGTTCCCCTACAGGGCTAGGAGAGACCCAGTACTTC. Amino acid sequence: CASGSPTGLGETQYF.

There are a few counts of this clone. The chain combines TRBV2 with TRBJ2-1; TRBD2 agrees at 12 bases. The CDR3 has 15 amino acids. With V trimmed by 6 bases and J by 2 bases, 2 bases remained unmatched. Germline loops: CDR1 SNHLY, CDR2 FYNNEI. This chain's CDR3 is CASRLAGGPYNEQFF. The CDR3 nucleotides are TGTGCCAGCAGACTAGCGGGAGGCCCCTACAATGAGCAGTTCTTC.